This passage covers 29 T cell receptor beta chains from one sample sequenced in a study of T-cell memory formation after mild COVID-19. TCRdb fed the 5' RACE reads into MiXCR, producing one record per CDR3 protein. The table has roughly 400,000 distinct CDR3 sequences, around 24% seen once. The source material was PBMCs or a T cell subset sorted from them (not recorded which). These receptors came from an adult woman who had mild COVID-19 (a few samples of this study predate the infection). Cell type and time point are not known.

V usage is TRBV7-9 and J usage is TRBJ1-1, with TRBD1 matching over 8 bases. The CDR3 is 13 residues long. Germline CDR1 SEHNR, CDR2 FQNEAQ (reference sequence). V was pared by 5 bases and J by 4 bases, with 3 bases of the junction left unmatched. The CDR3 DNA sequence: TGTGCCAGCAGCGCCGACAGGGGCACTGAAGCTTTCTTT. Protein: CASSADRGTEAFF.

The CDR3 here is CASSLAARSNQPQHF. In nucleotides, the CDR3 is TGTGCCAGCAGCTTAGCGGCCAGAAGCAATCAGCCCCAGCATTTT. The chain carries TRBV7-2 and TRBJ1-5; the D is unclear. With 0 bases removed from V and 1 base from J, the gap between germline ends came to 7 bases. This CDR3 contains 15 residues. The germline V gene has CDR1 SGHTA and CDR2 FQGNSA.

This chain links TRBV11-3 with TRBJ2-5; 12 nucleotides align to TRBD2. V shed 1 base, J shed 2 bases, and the junction held 5 bases outside the gene matches. Per the germline V gene, CDR1 is SGHNT and CDR2 is YENEEA. The CDR3 has 17 residues. CDR3 bases: TGTGCCAGCAGCTTAGGGTTCCTAGCGGGAGGGCAAGAGACCCAGTACTTC. Translation gives CASSLGFLAGGQETQYF.

As concerns this clonotype: A junction boundary mismatches the germline segment, possibly from a read error. The chain joins TRBV12-5 to TRBJ2-1; 7 nucleotides agree with TRBD2. Per germline, CDR1 LGHNT and CDR2 FRNRAP. The CDR3 has 13 residues. As DNA, the CDR3 is TGTGCCAGTGGAGCGGGGAACTACAATGAGCAGTTCTTC. Translating it yields CASGAGNYNEQFF.

This clonotype appeared a few times. The chain couples TRBV9 to TRBJ2-3, with D unclear. The V gene's germline CDR1 is SGDLS and CDR2 YYNGEE. Trimming pared 0 bases from V and 8 bases from J, leaving 16 bases between. The CDR3 loop spans 15 amino acids. CDR3 amino acids: CASSVEPLGVGTQYF. For the CDR3, the DNA is TGTGCCAGCAGCGTAGAGCCTCTTGGGGTTGGTACGCAGTATTTT. Full variable domain (rest looked up from reference TRBV9 and TRBJ2-3): DSGVTQTPKHLITATGQRVTLRCSPRSGDLSVYWYQQSLDQGLQFLIQYYNGEERAKGNILERFSAQQFPDLHSELNLSSLELGDSALYFCASSVEPLGVGTQYFGPGTRLTVL.

This clonotype was seen more than once but under ten times. CDR3: CASSTGPGRGETQYF. The CDR3 DNA is TGTGCCAGCAGCACGGGACCCGGTAGAGGAGAGACCCAGTACTTC. The chain employs TRBV5-5 and TRBJ2-5; the D call may be TRBD1 or TRBD2 (5 bases each). The germline gives CDR1 SGHKS, CDR2 YYEKEE (reference sequence). This CDR3 has 15 amino acids. Trimming stripped 4 bases from V and 4 bases from J, with 17 bases between.

The rearrangement joins TRBV19 to TRBJ1-1; no definite D call. The CDR3 extends over 13 amino acids. The V end lost 5 bases, the J end lost 7 bases, and 14 bases lay between the germline ends. Germline V gene data show CDR1 as LNHDA and CDR2 as SQIVND (reference sequence). CDR3 bases: TGTGCCAGTAGTGTCAGGTGGTACGTTGAAGCTTTCTTT. Protein product: CASSVRWYVEAFF.

This clonotype was counted only a few times. The chain joins TRBV20-1 to TRBJ1-1; D remains unclear. The CDR3 length is 12 residues. Trimming shortened V by 6 bases and J by 6 bases, and 14 bases separated the two germline ends. Germline CDR1 reads DFQATT; CDR2 reads SNEGSKA (reference sequence). The CDR3 region is CSAQKQRAEAFF. CDR3 DNA sequence: TGCAGTGCACAAAAACAGAGGGCTGAAGCTTTCTTT.

The chain uses TRBV7-3 and TRBJ2-3; D may be TRBD2 (5 bases). This CDR3 region has 15 residues. V was cut by 1 base and J by 10 bases, with 18 bases left in between. Per the germline V gene, CDR1 is SGHTA and CDR2 is FQGTGA. Here the CDR3 DNA reads TGTGCCAGCAGCTTAAGAAGCGGCCCCCTTAACCCGCAGTATTTT. Amino acids: CASSLRSGPLNPQYF.

The chain combines TRBV18 with TRBJ2-1; either TRBD1 or TRBD2 may supply D (6 bases each). Trimming removed 3 bases at V and 7 bases at J, with 16 bases between. The CDR3 runs to 15 residues. CDR1 and CDR2 from the germline V gene are KGHSH and LQKENI. The CDR3 here is CASSPTGGGLNEQFF. The CDR3 DNA reads TGTGCCAGCTCACCCACCGGTGGGGGGCTTAATGAGCAGTTCTTC.

The chain has TRBV30 and TRBJ1-5; D is unclear. Trimming removed 3 bases from V and 6 bases from J, with 12 bases in between. The germline V gene has CDR1 GTSNPN and CDR2 SVGIG (reference sequence). CDR3 length: 13 residues. The CDR3 nucleotides read TGTGCCTGGAGGTCTTATCTGGGTCAGCCCCAGCATTTT. It is translated as CAWRSYLGQPQHF.

This clonotype was observed a handful of times. The rearrangement uses TRBV6-2 or TRBV6-3 and TRBJ1-1; D is possibly TRBD1 (5 bases). This CDR3 has 18 residues. Germline CDR1 reads MNHEY; CDR2 reads SVGEGT. V was trimmed by 2 bases and J by 1 base, leaving 20 bases between them. CDR3 region: CASSYPPGFKGRNTEAFF. CDR3 nucleotides: TGTGCCAGCAGTTACCCCCCAGGGTTTAAAGGTCGGAACACTGAAGCTTTCTTT.

This clonotype appeared many times. This sequence joins TRBV19 and TRBJ2-3; 9 nucleotides agree with TRBD2. The CDR3 sequence is 15 residues long. Trimming took 5 bases from V and 0 from J; bases not matched to a gene: 3. Germline assignment: CDR1 LNHDA and CDR2 SQIVND (reference sequence). The CDR3 DNA reads as TGTGCCAGTAGTTCCCTAGCGGGAAGCACAGATACGCAGTATTTT. It codes for CASSSLAGSTDTQYF. The full variable domain, its missing parts supplied by reference TRBV19 and TRBJ2-3, is DGGITQSPKYLFRKEGQNVTLSCEQNLNHDAMYWYRQDPGQGLRLIYYSQIVNDFQKGDIAEGYSVSREKKESFPLTVTSAQKNPTAFYLCASSSLAGSTDTQYFGPGTRLTVL.

This clonotype occurred a few times. V and J are TRBV7-2 and TRBJ2-1; D is uncertain. The CDR3 length is 13 residues. CDR1 is SGHTA and CDR2 is FQGNSA in the germline V gene. The germline V and J ends were trimmed by 0 bases and 4 bases, with 4 bases remaining between them. CDR3: CASSLAKYNEQFF. The DNA of the CDR3 is TGTGCCAGCAGCTTAGCCAAATACAATGAGCAGTTCTTC.

The chain recombines TRBV11-3 with TRBJ2-4; no reliable D call. The germline CDR1 and CDR2 sequences are SGHNT and YENEEA. CDR3 length: 16 residues. V dropped 5 bases and J dropped 0 bases, with 14 bases sitting between them. Here the CDR3 reads CASSPGGRLAKNIQYF. CDR3 bases: TGTGCCAGCAGCCCAGGCGGCAGACTAGCCAAAAACATTCAGTACTTC.

In its sample, this clonotype was seen a few times. The rearrangement uses TRBV3-1 and TRBJ2-3; D gene ambiguous. This CDR3 has 13 residues. CDR1 is LGHDT, CDR2 YNNKEL, per germline (reference sequence). The V end lost 0 bases, the J end lost 11 bases, and 12 bases lay between the germline ends. DNA for the CDR3: TGTGCCAGCAGCCAAGAATCCACGAGCCGGCAGTATTTT. Residues: CASSQESTSRQYF.

This chain connects TRBV18 to TRBJ2-2; no definite D call. The CDR3 covers 15 residues. The germline V and J ends were trimmed by 2 bases and 0 bases, with 7 bases remaining between them. Looked up from germline, CDR1 is KGHSH and CDR2 is LQKENI. The CDR3 sequence is CASSPTDTNTGELFF. The CDR3 DNA reads TGTGCCAGCTCACCAACAGACACGAACACCGGGGAGCTGTTTTTT.

This clonotype occurred a few times. The chain is built from TRBV30 and TRBJ2-1; D is perhaps TRBD2 (5 bases). Trimming shortened V by 3 bases and J by 6 bases, and 6 bases separated the two germline ends. Germline CDR1 GTSNPN, CDR2 SVGIG (reference sequence). The CDR3 totals 11 residues. The CDR3 coding sequence is TGTGCCTGGAGGCGGGTCAATGAGCAGTTCTTC. Protein product: CAWRRVNEQFF.

Many counts were recorded for this clonotype. J is TRBJ2-3 and V is TRBV6-4; 8 bases fit TRBD2. CDR3 length: 15 amino acids. The V gene's germline CDR1 is MRHNA and CDR2 SNTAGT. V lost 0 bases to trimming and J lost 1 base; unmatched junction nucleotides: 0. This chain's CDR3 is CASSDSSGGTDTQYF. CDR3 bases: TGTGCCAGCAGTGACTCTAGCGGGGGCACAGATACGCAGTATTTT.

This clonotype was picked up a small number of times. The rearrangement links TRBV6-6 to TRBJ2-5; possibly TRBD1 for D (5 bases). Per the germline V gene, CDR1 is MNHNY and CDR2 is SVGAGI (reference sequence). Trimming shortened V by 3 bases and J by 5 bases, and 19 bases separated the two germline ends. The CDR3 is made up of 16 amino acids. CDR3 region: CASSYTLQGRWETQYF. The CDR3 DNA sequence: TGTGCCAGCAGTTATACTCTTCAGGGCCGGTGGGAGACCCAGTACTTC.

This clonotype was seen more than once but under ten times. The chain uses TRBV20-1 and TRBJ2-3, with TRBD1 identical over 7 bases. V shed 6 bases, J shed 2 bases, and the junction held 5 bases outside the gene matches. Germline CDR1 reads DFQATT; CDR2 reads SNEGSKA (reference sequence). This CDR3 contains 13 residues. Here the CDR3 reads CSAPDRSTDTQYF. For the CDR3, the DNA is TGCAGTGCCCCGGACAGGTCCACAGATACGCAGTATTTT.

Only a few counts were recorded for this clonotype. The chain couples TRBV29-1 to TRBJ2-2; D unclear. The ends were cut back, 6 bases at V and 2 bases at J, with 10 bases in the middle. The CDR3 runs 13 residues. Per germline, CDR1 SQVTM and CDR2 ANQGSEA. The CDR3 region has the DNA TGCAGCGTCGTAGTTATCAACACCGGGGAGCTGTTTTTT. This gives the protein CSVVVINTGELFF.

This clonotype was counted a few times. The V and J genes are TRBV5-1 and TRBJ1-5; possibly TRBD1 for D (6 bases). CDR3 length: 15 amino acids. Germline V gene lookup returns CDR1 SGHRS and CDR2 YFSETQ. The V gene lost 0 bases and the J gene lost 5 bases, with 12 bases spanning the gap. The CDR3 sequence is CASSLAPAGDQPQHF. In nucleotides, the CDR3 is TGCGCCAGCAGCTTGGCTCCGGCAGGGGATCAGCCCCAGCATTTT. The full variable domain, completed using reference TRBV5-1 and TRBJ1-5, is KAGVTQTPRYLIKTRGQQVTLSCSPISGHRSVSWYQQTPGQGLQFLFEYFSETQRNKGNFPGRFSGRQFSNSRSEMNVSTLELGDSALYLCASSLAPAGDQPQHFGDGTRLSIL.

This clonotype occurred a few times. The chain couples TRBV4-3 to TRBJ1-6; D is unresolved. V was cut by 0 bases and J by 7 bases, with 10 bases left in between. Germline values: CDR1 LGHNA, CDR2 YSLEER. There are 15 residues in the CDR3. CDR3 in amino acids: CASSQENFGNSPLHF. The CDR3 nucleotides read TGCGCCAGCAGCCAAGAGAACTTTGGGAATTCACCCCTCCACTTT.

This clonotype has at least ten counts. This chain connects TRBV12-3 or TRBV12-4 to TRBJ2-3, with D perhaps matching TRBD1 (7 bases). CDR3 length equals 15 residues. V was pared by 9 bases and J by 1 base, with 17 bases between. As DNA, the CDR3 is TGTGCCAGTAGGACAGGAGGGGTACGCACAGATACGCAGTATTTT. Amino acid sequence: CASRTGGVRTDTQYF.

There are a few counts of this clonotype. The chain joins TRBV29-1 to TRBJ2-7, with D perhaps TRBD1 (5 bases). The CDR3 consists of 13 residues. Germline V gene sequence: CDR1 SQVTM, CDR2 ANQGSEA. The V gene lost 1 base and the J gene lost 4 bases, with 11 bases spanning the gap. The CDR3 bases are TGCAGCGTTGAAGGACAGCGACCATACGAGCAGTACTTC. Translated: CSVEGQRPYEQYF.

This clonotype occurred a few times. J is TRBJ2-2 and V is TRBV15; 7 positions match TRBD2. The CDR3 length is 15 residues. The ends lost 3 bases at V and 8 bases at J; junction bases unmatched: 9. The V gene's germline CDR1 is LNHNV and CDR2 YYDKDF (reference sequence). Here the CDR3 DNA reads TGTGCCACCAGCAGGGCCTACGGCGGGAGAGGGGAGCTGTTTTTT. This gives the protein CATSRAYGGRGELFF. Drawing the rest from reference TRBV15 and TRBJ2-2, the complete variable domain is DAMVIQNPRYQVTQFGKPVTLSCSQTLNHNVMYWYQQKSSQAPKLLFHYYDKDFNNEADTPDNFQSRRPNTSFCFLDIRSPGLGDTAMYLCATSRAYGGRGELFFGEGSRLTVL.

The chain joins TRBV12-3 or TRBV12-4 to TRBJ1-3, with a weak D call TRBD1 (5 bases). The length of the CDR3 is 15 residues. V was shortened by 6 bases and J by 0 bases, with 12 bases between the two germline ends. This CDR3 reads CASSPRQFSGNTIYF. DNA for the CDR3: TGTGCCAGCAGCCCGAGACAGTTCTCTGGAAACACCATATATTTT.

This clonotype showed up just a few times. The V and J genes are TRBV5-8 and TRBJ2-1, with a possible D match to TRBD2 (7 bases). Germline V gene sequence: CDR1 SGHTS, CDR2 YDEGEE. The CDR3 is 12 amino acids. The V and J ends lost 7 bases and 8 bases respectively, with 13 bases between them. CDR3 sequence (DNA): TGTGCCAGCCCGAGGGGGGGGCATGAGCAGTTCTTC. Translating it yields CASPRGGHEQFF. The full variable domain, with the rest looked up from reference TRBV5-8 and TRBJ2-1, is EAGVTQSPTHLIKTRGQQATLRCSPISGHTSVYWYQQALGLGLQFLLWYDEGEERNRGNFPPRFSGRQFPNYSSELNVNALELEDSALYLCASPRGGHEQFFGPGTRLTVL.